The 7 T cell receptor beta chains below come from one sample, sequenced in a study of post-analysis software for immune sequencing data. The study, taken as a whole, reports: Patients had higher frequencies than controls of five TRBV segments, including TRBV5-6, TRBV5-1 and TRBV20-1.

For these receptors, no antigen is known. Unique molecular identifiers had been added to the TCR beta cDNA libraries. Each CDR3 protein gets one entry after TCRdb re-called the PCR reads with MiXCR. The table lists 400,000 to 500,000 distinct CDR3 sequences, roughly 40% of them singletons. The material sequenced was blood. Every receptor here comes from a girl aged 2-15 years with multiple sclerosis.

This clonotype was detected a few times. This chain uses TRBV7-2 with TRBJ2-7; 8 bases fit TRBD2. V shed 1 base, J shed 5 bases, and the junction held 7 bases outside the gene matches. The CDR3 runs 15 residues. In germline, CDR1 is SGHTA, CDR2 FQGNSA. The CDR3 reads CASSLGPGGPNEQYF. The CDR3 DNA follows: TGTGCCAGCAGCTTAGGTCCGGGAGGGCCCAACGAGCAGTACTTC. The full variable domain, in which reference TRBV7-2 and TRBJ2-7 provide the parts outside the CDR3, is GAGVSQSPSNKVTEKGKDVELRCDPISGHTALYWYRQSLGQGLEFLIYFQGNSAPDKSGLPSDRFSAERTGGSVSTLTIQRTQQEDSAVYLCASSLGPGGPNEQYFGPGTRLTVT.

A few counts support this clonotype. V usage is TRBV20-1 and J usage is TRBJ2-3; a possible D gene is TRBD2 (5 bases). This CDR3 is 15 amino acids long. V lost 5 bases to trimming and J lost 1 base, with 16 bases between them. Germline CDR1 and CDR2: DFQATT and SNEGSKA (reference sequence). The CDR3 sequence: CSAASAGSGTDTQYF. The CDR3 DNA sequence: TGCAGTGCTGCATCTGCGGGTTCAGGCACAGATACGCAGTATTTT.

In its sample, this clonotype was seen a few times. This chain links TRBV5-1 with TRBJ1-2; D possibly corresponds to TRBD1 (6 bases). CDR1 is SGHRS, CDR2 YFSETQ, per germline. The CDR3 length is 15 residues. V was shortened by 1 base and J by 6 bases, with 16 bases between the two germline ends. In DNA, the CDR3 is TGCGCCAGCAGCTTGTATCCGGGGGCGGTTAATGGCTACACCTTC. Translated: CASSLYPGAVNGYTF.

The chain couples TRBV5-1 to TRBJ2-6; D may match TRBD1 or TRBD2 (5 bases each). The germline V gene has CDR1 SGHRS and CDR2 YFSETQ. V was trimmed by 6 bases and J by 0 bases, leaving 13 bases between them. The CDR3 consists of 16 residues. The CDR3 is CASTGLGNSGANVLTF. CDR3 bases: TGCGCCAGCACGGGGCTGGGAAACTCTGGGGCCAACGTCCTGACTTTC.

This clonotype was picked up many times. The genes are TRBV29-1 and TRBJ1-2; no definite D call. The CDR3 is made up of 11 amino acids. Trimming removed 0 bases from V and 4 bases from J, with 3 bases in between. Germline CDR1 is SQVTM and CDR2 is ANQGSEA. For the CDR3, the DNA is TGCAGCGTTGAAGATCTCTATGGCTACACCTTC. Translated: CSVEDLYGYTF.

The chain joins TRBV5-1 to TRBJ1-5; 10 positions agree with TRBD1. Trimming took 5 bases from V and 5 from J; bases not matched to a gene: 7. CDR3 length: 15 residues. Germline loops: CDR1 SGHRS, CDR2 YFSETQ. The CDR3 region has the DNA TGCGCCAGCAGGCCCGGGACAGGGGTCGATCAGCCCCAGCATTTT. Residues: CASRPGTGVDQPQHF.

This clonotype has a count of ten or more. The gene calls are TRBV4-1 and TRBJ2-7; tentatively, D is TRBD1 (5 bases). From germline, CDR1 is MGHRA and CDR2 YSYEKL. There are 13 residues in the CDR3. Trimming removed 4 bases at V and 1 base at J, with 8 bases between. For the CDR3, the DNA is TGCGCCAGCAGCCCGACAGTGTCCTACGAGCAGTACTTC. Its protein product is CASSPTVSYEQYF.